One sample yielded the 32 T cell receptor beta chains listed below, sequenced in a study of blood T cell repertoires in COVID-19. Measured with immunoSEQ multiplex PCR; TCRdb has only the in-frame clones, and not every one. The sample lists about 270,000 clones; 91% were seen once. Sequencing used peripheral blood. The receptors here all came from a person under 30 with COVID-19, enrolled during active disease.

V is TRBV6-5 and J is TRBJ2-7; D remains ambiguous. The V and J ends lost 10 bases and 0 bases respectively, with 4 bases between them. Germline V CDR1 and CDR2: MNHEY, SVGAGI. The CDR3 runs 10 residues. The DNA of the CDR3 is TGTGCCACCGTCTCCTACGAGCAGTACTTC. Translation: CATVSYEQYF.

The chain joins TRBV6-4 to TRBJ2-1; 7 bases agree with TRBD2. V gave up 7 bases and J gave up 6 bases; unmatched junction bases: 6. The germline gives CDR1 MRHNA, CDR2 SNTAGT. The CDR3 consists of 13 residues. CDR3 sequence: CASNGRGVNEQFF. CDR3 nucleotides: TGTGCCAGCAACGGACGGGGGGTCAATGAGCAGTTCTTC.

The J gene is TRBJ2-2, the V gene TRBV11-2, with D possibly TRBD2 on 6 matching bases. V was shortened by 1 base and J by 3 bases, with 12 bases between the two germline ends. CDR1 and CDR2 (germline): SGHAT, FQNNGV. This CDR3 spans 16 amino acids. The CDR3 DNA is TGTGCCAGCAGCTTAGTGGGGGGAGCCTACACCGGGGAGCTGTTTTTT. The encoded protein is CASSLVGGAYTGELFF.

The V gene is TRBV14, the J gene TRBJ2-2; TRBD2 matches at 12 bases. This CDR3 has 19 amino acids. Germline V gene lookup returns CDR1 SGHDN and CDR2 FVKESK. V dropped 4 bases and J dropped 5; count of bases not matched to a gene: 14. The CDR3 DNA follows: TGTGCCAGCAGCCCCGATACTTACAGACTAGCGGGAGTAACCGGGGAGCTGTTTTTT. This encodes CASSPDTYRLAGVTGELFF.

The gene calls are TRBV19 and TRBJ2-7, with 7 bases identical to TRBD2. The CDR3 is 16 residues long. V was clipped by 1 base and J by 4 bases; unmatched bases: 10. Per the germline V gene, CDR1 is LNHDA and CDR2 is SQIVND (reference sequence). DNA for the CDR3: TGTGCCAGTAGTATAGGAGCCCTCGGGGGGACTTACGAGCAGTACTTC. The encoded protein is CASSIGALGGTYEQYF.

V usage is TRBV24-1 and J usage is TRBJ2-7; 7 bases are a match to TRBD1. V was pared by 2 bases and J by 6 bases, with 3 bases of the junction left unmatched. Looked up from germline, CDR1 is KGHDR and CDR2 is SFDVKD. This CDR3 has 13 amino acids. CDR3 nucleotides: TGTGCCACCAGTGATTCGGACAGGCCCGAGCAGTACTTC. Its protein is CATSDSDRPEQYF.

The V call is TRBV28, the J call TRBJ1-5; no reliable D call. The V end lost 4 bases, the J end lost 2 bases, and 15 bases lay between the germline ends. The CDR3 length is 16 residues. Germline V gene lookup returns CDR1 MDHEN and CDR2 SYDVKM. The CDR3 sequence is CASSSLLSTRNQPQHF. The CDR3, as DNA: TGTGCCAGCAGTTCTCTCCTATCTACCCGCAATCAGCCCCAGCATTTT.

The chain carries TRBV11-3 and TRBJ2-2, with D possibly being TRBD2 (5 bases). The CDR3 is 13 residues long. V was cut by 0 bases and J by 8 bases, with 7 bases left in between. Germline V lookup: CDR1 SGHNT, CDR2 YENEEA. DNA of the CDR3: TGTGCCAGCAGCTTAGAACTAGAAGGGGAGCTGTTTTTT. Amino acids: CASSLELEGELFF.

The chain uses TRBV2 and TRBJ2-5; the match to TRBD1 covers 7 bases. This CDR3 spans 15 amino acids. The germline CDR1 and CDR2 sequences are SNHLY and FYNNEI. Trimming cost V 6 bases and J 0 bases; bases outside gene matches: 7. The CDR3 region is CASRYTGVNQETQYF. Written as DNA, the CDR3 is TGTGCCAGCAGATATACAGGGGTTAACCAAGAGACCCAGTACTTC.

CDR3 amino acids: CASSQGVTGQGLQETQYF. In nucleotides, the CDR3 is TGCGCCAGCAGCCAGGGCGTGACGGGACAGGGCCTACAAGAGACCCAGTACTTC. The genes are TRBV4-1 and TRBJ2-5; the match to TRBD1 covers 9 bases. From germline, CDR1 is MGHRA and CDR2 YSYEKL. The CDR3 is 18 residues long. V was pared by 3 bases and J by 2 bases, with 13 bases of the junction left unmatched.

The V call is TRBV6-5, the J call TRBJ1-4; D is perhaps TRBD1 (5 bases). V dropped 7 bases and J dropped 8 bases, with 14 bases sitting between them. Germline V gene lookup returns CDR1 MNHEY and CDR2 SVGAGI. This CDR3 has 13 residues. The CDR3 here is CASTDRDGEKLFF. In DNA, the CDR3 is TGTGCCAGCACCGACAGAGATGGAGAAAAACTGTTTTTT.

The count of this clone is one. V and J are TRBV5-1 and TRBJ2-1; D remains unclear. The CDR3 covers 14 residues. Germline values: CDR1 SGHRS, CDR2 YFSETQ. Trimming shortened V by 2 bases and J by 5 bases, and 11 bases separated the two germline ends. The CDR3 sequence: CASSLQSSDNEQFF. CDR3 in DNA: TGCGCCAGCAGCTTACAGAGTTCGGACAATGAGCAGTTCTTC. Supplemented by reference TRBV5-1 and TRBJ2-1, the full variable domain reads KAGVTQTPRYLIKTRGQQVTLSCSPISGHRSVSWYQQTPGQGLQFLFEYFSETQRNKGNFPGRFSGRQFSNSRSEMNVSTLELGDSALYLCASSLQSSDNEQFFGPGTRLTVL.

This chain uses TRBV2 with TRBJ1-1; 8 nucleotides agree with TRBD1. CDR3 length: 12 amino acids. Germline V lookup: CDR1 SNHLY, CDR2 FYNNEI. Unmatched junction bases numbered 3, after V lost 7 bases and J lost 5 bases. CDR3 in amino acids: CASTDRGTEAFF. The CDR3, as DNA: TGTGCCAGCACTGACAGGGGTACTGAAGCTTTCTTT.

The V call is TRBV27, the J call TRBJ2-7, with D perhaps matching TRBD1 (5 bases). V was clipped by 5 bases and J by 1 base, with 9 bases between them. The CDR3 sequence is 13 residues long. Looked up from germline, CDR1 is MNHEY and CDR2 is SMNVEV (reference sequence). The CDR3 is CASSITGSYEQYF. CDR3 coding DNA: TGTGCCAGCAGTATAACAGGTTCCTACGAGCAGTACTTC.

This rearrangement joins TRBV7-8 to TRBJ2-2; TRBD2 matches at 8 bases. There are 15 residues in the CDR3. Germline V CDR1 and CDR2: SGHVS, FQNEAQ. The V segment lost 7 bases and the J segment 4 bases; nucleotides outside the gene matches: 8. The DNA of the CDR3 is TGTGCCAGCACTCTGGCGGGAGGCGGCACCGGGGAGCTGTTTTTT. Residues: CASTLAGGGTGELFF.

The chain employs TRBV15 and TRBJ1-2; possibly TRBD1 for D (5 bases). Per germline, CDR1 LNHNV and CDR2 YYDKDF (reference sequence). V lost 5 bases and J 7 bases, leaving 14 bases between the germline ends. The CDR3 is 13 amino acids. CDR3 amino acids: CATSGTREGGYTF. The CDR3 DNA sequence: TGTGCCACCAGCGGAACCAGGGAAGGTGGCTACACCTTC.

This clone has more than one count but fewer than ten. The gene calls are TRBV7-9 and TRBJ1-6; TRBD1 matches 8 bases. There are 13 residues in the CDR3. V was pared by 5 bases and J by 8 bases, with 2 bases of the junction left unmatched. Germline V gene data show CDR1 as SEHNR and CDR2 as FQNEAQ (reference sequence). The DNA for the CDR3 is TGTGCCAGCAGCGTGACAGGGGATTCACCCCTCCACTTT. It encodes CASSVTGDSPLHF.

This chain uses TRBV9 with TRBJ2-3, with D possibly matching TRBD2 (6 bases). Germline CDR1 and CDR2: SGDLS and YYNGEE. Trimming took off 4 bases at V and 12 bases at J, with 15 bases between the two ends. The CDR3 consists of 12 residues. The CDR3 loop is CASSPGLPLQYF. The CDR3 DNA reads TGTGCCAGCAGCCCGGGACTGCCCCTACAGTATTTT. The whole variable domain, remainder taken from reference TRBV9 and TRBJ2-3, is DSGVTQTPKHLITATGQRVTLRCSPRSGDLSVYWYQQSLDQGLQFLIQYYNGEERAKGNILERFSAQQFPDLHSELNLSSLELGDSALYFCASSPGLPLQYFGPGTRLTVL.

The chain carries TRBV19 and TRBJ1-5; D remains unclear. The CDR3 extends over 15 amino acids. Trimming pared 2 bases from V and 0 bases from J, leaving 8 bases between. Germline-derived CDR1 and CDR2 are LNHDA and SQIVND (reference sequence). CDR3 coding DNA: TGTGCCAGTAGTATAAGCTTGGTTAGCAATCAGCCCCAGCATTTT. This gives the protein CASSISLVSNQPQHF.

The V call is TRBV28, the J call TRBJ2-1, with 12 bases that match TRBD2. Germline loops: CDR1 MDHEN, CDR2 SYDVKM. CDR3 length: 17 amino acids. V trimming: 6 bases; J trimming: 8 bases; junction bases outside the gene matches: 14. In nucleotides, the CDR3 is TGTGCCAGCAGAGGGACAGGGGAGACTAGCGGGAGCTATGAGCAGTTCTTC. Translated: CASRGTGETSGSYEQFF.

The V call is TRBV7-9, the J call TRBJ2-3; D not resolved. V was cut by 3 bases and J by 6 bases, with 7 bases left in between. This CDR3 region has 12 residues. From germline, CDR1 is SEHNR and CDR2 FQNEAQ (reference sequence). CDR3 in amino acids: CASSFGPDTQYF. Here the CDR3 DNA reads TGTGCCAGCAGCTTCGGTCCGGATACGCAGTATTTT.

This chain links TRBV19 with TRBJ2-6; D possibly corresponds to TRBD1 (6 bases). V lost 4 bases, J lost 0 bases, and 19 bases lay in between. Germline V lookup: CDR1 LNHDA, CDR2 SQIVND (reference sequence). CDR3 length: 19 residues. CDR3 bases: TGTGCCAGTAGTACACGCAAACAGGGAACTAGCTCTGGGGCCAACGTCCTGACTTTC. Residues: CASSTRKQGTSSGANVLTF.

The rearrangement links TRBV27 to TRBJ2-7, with D tentatively TRBD1 (5 bases). This CDR3 spans 16 amino acids. The germline gives CDR1 MNHEY, CDR2 SMNVEV (reference sequence). The V gene lost 2 bases and the J gene lost 3 bases, with 17 bases spanning the gap. The CDR3, as DNA: TGTGCCAGCAGTTTAAACGCCTGGGGCTTCATCTACGAGCAGTACTTC. It specifies CASSLNAWGFIYEQYF.

The chain joins TRBV11-1 to TRBJ1-1; D is unclear. Per germline, CDR1 SGHAT and CDR2 FQDESV (reference sequence). This CDR3 region has 14 residues. Trimming left V 2 bases short and J 4 bases short, with 11 bases between. The CDR3 DNA follows: TGTGCCAGCAGCTTATTAAGGGCGGGCACTGAAGCTTTCTTT. Residues: CASSLLRAGTEAFF.

The chain employs TRBV5-8 and TRBJ1-1; possible D gene TRBD1, 6 bases. CDR3 length equals 11 residues. The V gene's germline CDR1 is SGHTS and CDR2 YDEGEE. Trimming removed 3 bases from V and 8 bases from J, with 8 bases in between. The DNA for the CDR3 is TGTGCCAGCAGCTCGGACAGAGAAGCTTTCTTT. Translating gives CASSSDREAFF.

The V gene is TRBV7-6, the J gene TRBJ2-1; 16 nucleotides agree with TRBD2. The germline CDR1 and CDR2 sequences are SGHVS and FNYEAQ. This CDR3 spans 18 amino acids. The J segment lost 0 bases and the V segment lost 5 bases, leaving 4 bases of the junction unmatched. As DNA, the CDR3 is TGTGCCAGCAGCCAGGGACTAGCGGGAGGGAGCTCCTACAATGAGCAGTTCTTC. Translated, it gives CASSQGLAGGSSYNEQFF.

V and J are TRBV2 and TRBJ1-4, with D tentatively TRBD1 (6 bases). The ends were cut back, 4 bases at V and 10 bases at J, with 22 bases in the middle. CDR3 length: 16 amino acids. Germline V gives CDR1 SNHLY, CDR2 FYNNEI. DNA for the CDR3: TGTGCCAGCAGTGGCGACAGGCCATACGAGGGGCGAAAACTGTTTTTT. This translates into CASSGDRPYEGRKLFF.

The chain combines TRBV28 with TRBJ2-7, with TRBD1 identical over 7 bases. Per the germline V gene, CDR1 is MDHEN and CDR2 is SYDVKM. This CDR3 has 14 amino acids. V dropped 1 base and J dropped 5; count of bases not matched to a gene: 5. The DNA for the CDR3 is TGTGCCAGCAGTTTATCGCCCAGGGGGAACGAGCAGTACTTC. As protein: CASSLSPRGNEQYF.

This chain links TRBV6-2 or TRBV6-3 with TRBJ1-2; 7 positions match TRBD1. The germline CDR1 and CDR2 sequences are MNHEY and SVGEGT. J lost 6 bases, V lost 0 bases, and 7 bases had no gene match. This CDR3 has 15 amino acids. This CDR3 reads CASSYSGGAINGYTF. The CDR3 DNA sequence: TGTGCCAGCAGTTACTCAGGGGGCGCGATCAATGGCTACACCTTC.

This clone appeared once. The CDR3 loop reads CASSLALGQGYEQYF. The CDR3, as DNA: TGTGCCAGCAGCTTAGCGTTGGGACAGGGGTACGAGCAGTACTTC. The genes are TRBV7-8 and TRBJ2-7; 10 nucleotides align to TRBD1. V gave up 0 bases and J gave up 4 bases; unmatched junction bases: 3. Per germline, CDR1 SGHVS and CDR2 FQNEAQ. This CDR3 region has 15 residues. Together with reference TRBV7-8 and TRBJ2-7, the CDR3 gives the full variable domain: GAGVSQSPRYKVAKRGQDVALRCDPISGHVSLFWYQQALGQGPEFLTYFQNEAQLDKSGLPSDRFFAERPEGSVSTLKIQRTQQEDSAVYLCASSLALGQGYEQYFGPGTRLTVT.

Comment on this clone: The same CDR3 arises from other DNA sequences in this sample as well. The chain employs TRBV9 and TRBJ2-7; 7 positions agree with TRBD1. Germline CDR1 and CDR2: SGDLS and YYNGEE. The V and J ends lost 7 bases and 1 base, in that order; junction bases with no gene match: 2. The CDR3 has 12 amino acids. This chain's CDR3 is CASGTASYEQYF. The CDR3 DNA is TGTGCCAGCGGGACAGCTTCCTACGAGCAGTACTTC. The complete variable domain, with remaining parts taken from reference TRBV9 and TRBJ2-7, reads DSGVTQTPKHLITATGQRVTLRCSPRSGDLSVYWYQQSLDQGLQFLIQYYNGEERAKGNILERFSAQQFPDLHSELNLSSLELGDSALYFCASGTASYEQYFGPGTRLTVT.

This clone has more than one count but fewer than ten. The V call is TRBV7-2, the J call TRBJ2-3, with 13 bases identical to TRBD2. This CDR3 spans 18 amino acids. With V trimmed by 5 bases and J by 1 base, 9 bases remained unmatched. Germline V CDR1 and CDR2: SGHTA, FQGNSA. The CDR3 DNA reads TGTGCCAGCAGCCATCGGACTAGCGGGAGTTGGGGCACAGATACGCAGTATTTT. Amino acid sequence: CASSHRTSGSWGTDTQYF.